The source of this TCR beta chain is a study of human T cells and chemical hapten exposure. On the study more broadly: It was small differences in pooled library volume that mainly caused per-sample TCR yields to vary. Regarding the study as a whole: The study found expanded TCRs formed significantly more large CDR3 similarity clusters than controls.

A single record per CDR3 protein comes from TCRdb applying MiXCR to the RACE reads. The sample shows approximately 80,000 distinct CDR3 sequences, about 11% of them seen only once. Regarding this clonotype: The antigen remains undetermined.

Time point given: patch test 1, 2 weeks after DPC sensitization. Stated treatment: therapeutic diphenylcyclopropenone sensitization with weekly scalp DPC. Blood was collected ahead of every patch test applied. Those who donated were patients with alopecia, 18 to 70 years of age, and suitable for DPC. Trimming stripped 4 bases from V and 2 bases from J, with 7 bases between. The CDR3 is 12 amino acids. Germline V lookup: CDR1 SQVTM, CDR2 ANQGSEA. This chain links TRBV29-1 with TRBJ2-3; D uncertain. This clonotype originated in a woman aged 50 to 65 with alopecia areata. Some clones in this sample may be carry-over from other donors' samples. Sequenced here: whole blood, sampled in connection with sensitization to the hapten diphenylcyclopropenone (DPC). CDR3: CSVGGLTDTQYF. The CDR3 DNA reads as TGCAGCGTTGGGGGTCTCACAGATACGCAGTATTTT.